This T cell receptor (beta chain) came from a study of graft-versus-host responses after intestinal transplantation. Study as a whole: Every one of the recipients received anti-thymocyte globulin induction and afterwards took tacrolimus and steroids for around three years. Points from the study as a whole: Present in recipient marrow, GvH clones included some that appeared first in ileum or blood.

On this clone itself: Its target is unknown.

Researchers processed graft tissue to release intraepithelial and lamina propria lymphocytes. With V trimmed by 3 bases and J by 6 bases, 6 bases remained unmatched. This CDR3 contains 17 residues. Looked up from germline, CDR1 is SGDLS and CDR2 is YYNGEE. Sequenced by immunoSEQ multiplex PCR; TCRdb stores in-frame clones only, minus some. The data show approximately 14,000 clones, around 70% seen once. The V and J genes are TRBV9 and TRBJ2-2; 15 bases are a match to TRBD2. This sequence was found in a human patient who received an intestinal transplant, so some T cells may come from the graft donor. This specimen was ileum tissue, taken 16 days after intestinal transplant. CDR3 sequence (DNA): TGTGCCAGCAGCGCCGCAAGGACTAGCGGGGGGGCCGGGGAGCTGTTTTTT. Its protein is CASSAARTSGGAGELFF.